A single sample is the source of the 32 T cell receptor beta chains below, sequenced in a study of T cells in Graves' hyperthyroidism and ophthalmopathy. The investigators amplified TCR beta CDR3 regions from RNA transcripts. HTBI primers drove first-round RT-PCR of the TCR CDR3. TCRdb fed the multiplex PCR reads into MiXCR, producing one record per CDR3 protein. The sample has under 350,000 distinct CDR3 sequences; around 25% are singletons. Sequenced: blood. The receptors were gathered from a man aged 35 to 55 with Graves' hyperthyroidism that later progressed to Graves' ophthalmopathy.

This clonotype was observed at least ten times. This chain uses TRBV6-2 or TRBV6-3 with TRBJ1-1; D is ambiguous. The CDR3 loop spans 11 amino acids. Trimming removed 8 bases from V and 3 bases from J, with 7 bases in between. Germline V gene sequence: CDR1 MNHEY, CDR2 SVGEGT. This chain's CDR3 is CASGSYTEAFF. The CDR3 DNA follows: TGTGCCAGCGGTAGCTACACTGAAGCTTTCTTT.

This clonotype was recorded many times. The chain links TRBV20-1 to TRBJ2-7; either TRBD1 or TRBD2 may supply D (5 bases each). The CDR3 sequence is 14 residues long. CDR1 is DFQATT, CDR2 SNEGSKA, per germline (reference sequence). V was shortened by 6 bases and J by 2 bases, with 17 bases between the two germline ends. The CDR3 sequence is CSATSGTTAYEQYF. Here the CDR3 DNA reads TGCAGTGCGACATCCGGGACGACCGCCTACGAGCAGTACTTC.

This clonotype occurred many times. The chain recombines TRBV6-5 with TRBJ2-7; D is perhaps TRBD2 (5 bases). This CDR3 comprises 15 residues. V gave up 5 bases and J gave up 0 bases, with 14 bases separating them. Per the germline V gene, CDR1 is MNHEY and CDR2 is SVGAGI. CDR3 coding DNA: TGTGCCAGCAGTCGAGGACTCCCAAGCTCCTACGAGCAGTACTTC. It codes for CASSRGLPSSYEQYF.

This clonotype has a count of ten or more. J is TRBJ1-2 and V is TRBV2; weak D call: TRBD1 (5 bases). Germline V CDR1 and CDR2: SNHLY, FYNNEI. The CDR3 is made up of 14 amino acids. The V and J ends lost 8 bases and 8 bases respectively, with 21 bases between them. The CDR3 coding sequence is TGTGCCAGCCGATCAGGGATCGGGGCTCGCGGCTACACCTTC. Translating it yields CASRSGIGARGYTF. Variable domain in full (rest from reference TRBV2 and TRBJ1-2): EPEVTQTPSHQVTQMGQEVILRCVPISNHLYFYWYRQILGQKVEFLVSFYNNEISEKSEIFDDQFSVERPDGSNFTLKIRSTKLEDSAMYFCASRSGIGARGYTFGSGTRLTVV.

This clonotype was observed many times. The CDR3 nucleotides are TGCAGTGCTACTAGGACGGGGCAAGAGACCCAGTACTTC. Amino acids: CSATRTGQETQYF. The chain links TRBV20-1 to TRBJ2-5, with TRBD2 as a possible D gene (5 bases). V was cut by 4 bases and J by 2 bases, with 11 bases left in between. The CDR3 length is 13 residues. Germline V CDR1 and CDR2: DFQATT, SNEGSKA (reference sequence).

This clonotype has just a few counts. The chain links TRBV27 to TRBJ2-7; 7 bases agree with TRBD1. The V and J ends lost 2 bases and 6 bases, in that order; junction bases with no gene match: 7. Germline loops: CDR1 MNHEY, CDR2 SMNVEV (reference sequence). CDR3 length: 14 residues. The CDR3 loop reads CASSLRQGVGEQYF. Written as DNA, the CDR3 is TGTGCCAGCAGTTTACGTCAGGGGGTAGGCGAGCAGTACTTC.

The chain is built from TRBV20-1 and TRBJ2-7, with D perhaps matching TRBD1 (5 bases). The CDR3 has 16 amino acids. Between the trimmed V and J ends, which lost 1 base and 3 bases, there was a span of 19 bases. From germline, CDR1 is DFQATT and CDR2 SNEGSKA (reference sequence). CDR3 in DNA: TGCAGTGCTAGAGGAACAGGTCCCGCCCGACACTACGAGCAGTACTTC. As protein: CSARGTGPARHYEQYF.

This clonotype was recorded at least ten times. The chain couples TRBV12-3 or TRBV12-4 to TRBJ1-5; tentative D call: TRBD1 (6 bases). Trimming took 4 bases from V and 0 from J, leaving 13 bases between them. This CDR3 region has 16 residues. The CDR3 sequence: CASSYPRDNSNQPQHF. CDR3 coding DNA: TGTGCCAGCAGTTATCCCAGGGACAATAGCAATCAGCCCCAGCATTTT.

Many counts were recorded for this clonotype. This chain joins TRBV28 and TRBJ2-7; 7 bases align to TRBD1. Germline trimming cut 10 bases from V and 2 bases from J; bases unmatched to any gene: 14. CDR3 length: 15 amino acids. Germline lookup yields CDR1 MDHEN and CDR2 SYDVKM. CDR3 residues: CATKGAGTPTYEQYF. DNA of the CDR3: TGTGCCACCAAGGGGGCCGGGACCCCAACCTACGAGCAGTACTTC.

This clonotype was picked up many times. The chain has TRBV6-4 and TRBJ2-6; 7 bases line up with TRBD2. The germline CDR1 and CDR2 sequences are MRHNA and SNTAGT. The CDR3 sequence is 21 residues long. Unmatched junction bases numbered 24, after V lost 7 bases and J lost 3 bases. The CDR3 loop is CASTPLDGRREPGFGANVLTF. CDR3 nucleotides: TGTGCCAGCACCCCGCTGGACGGGCGGCGGGAGCCCGGCTTTGGGGCCAACGTCCTGACTTTC.

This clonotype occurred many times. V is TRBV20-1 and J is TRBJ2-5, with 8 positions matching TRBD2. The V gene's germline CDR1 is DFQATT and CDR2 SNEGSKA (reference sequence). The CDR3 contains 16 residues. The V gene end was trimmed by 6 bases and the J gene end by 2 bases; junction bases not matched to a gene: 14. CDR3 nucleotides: TGCAGTGCGAAGAAGGTCGCGGGAGGCCTTCAAGAGACCCAGTACTTC. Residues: CSAKKVAGGLQETQYF.

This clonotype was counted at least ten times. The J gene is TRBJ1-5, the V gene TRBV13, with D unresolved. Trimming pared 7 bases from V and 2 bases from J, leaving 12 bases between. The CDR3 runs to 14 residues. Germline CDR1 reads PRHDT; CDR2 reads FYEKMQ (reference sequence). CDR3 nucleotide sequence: TGTGCCAGCAATCGGCGCGGGGGCAATCAGCCCCAGCATTTT. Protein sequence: CASNRRGGNQPQHF.

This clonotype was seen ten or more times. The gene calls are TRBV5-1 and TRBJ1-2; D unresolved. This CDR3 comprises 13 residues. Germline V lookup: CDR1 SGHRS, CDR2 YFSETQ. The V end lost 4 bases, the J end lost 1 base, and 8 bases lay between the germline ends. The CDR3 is CASSLGINYGYTF. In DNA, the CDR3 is TGCGCCAGCAGCCTGGGGATTAACTATGGCTACACCTTC.

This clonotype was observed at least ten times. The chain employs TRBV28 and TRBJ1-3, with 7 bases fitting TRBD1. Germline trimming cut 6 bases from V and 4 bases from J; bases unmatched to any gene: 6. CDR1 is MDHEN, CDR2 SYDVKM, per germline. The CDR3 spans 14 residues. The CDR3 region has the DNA TGTGCCAGCAGGTCTACAGGGGAAGGAAACACCATATATTTT. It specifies CASRSTGEGNTIYF.

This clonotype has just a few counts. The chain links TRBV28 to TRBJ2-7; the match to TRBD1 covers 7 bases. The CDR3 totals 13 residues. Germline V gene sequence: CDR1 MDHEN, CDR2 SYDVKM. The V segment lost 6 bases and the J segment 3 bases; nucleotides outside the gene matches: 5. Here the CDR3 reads CASRLGQFYEQYF. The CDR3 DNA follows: TGTGCCAGCAGACTGGGACAGTTCTACGAGCAGTACTTC.

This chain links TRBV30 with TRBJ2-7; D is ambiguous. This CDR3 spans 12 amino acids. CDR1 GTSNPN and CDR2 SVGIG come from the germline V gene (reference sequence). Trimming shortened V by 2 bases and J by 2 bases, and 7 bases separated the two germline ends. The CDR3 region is CAWSRATYEQYF. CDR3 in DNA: TGTGCCTGGAGTCGAGCGACCTACGAGCAGTACTTC. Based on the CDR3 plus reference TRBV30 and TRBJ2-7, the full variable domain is SQTIHQWPATLVQPVGSPLSLECTVEGTSNPNLYWYRQAAGRGLQLLFYSVGIGQISSEVPQNLSASRPQDRQFILSSKKLLLSDSGFYLCAWSRATYEQYFGPGTRLTVT.

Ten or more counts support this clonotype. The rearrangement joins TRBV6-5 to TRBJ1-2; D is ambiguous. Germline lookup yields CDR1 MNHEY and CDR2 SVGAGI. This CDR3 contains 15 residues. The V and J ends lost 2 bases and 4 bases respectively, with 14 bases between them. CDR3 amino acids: CASSYIGDSSYGYTF. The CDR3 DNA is TGTGCCAGCAGTTACATCGGAGACTCCAGCTATGGCTACACCTTC.

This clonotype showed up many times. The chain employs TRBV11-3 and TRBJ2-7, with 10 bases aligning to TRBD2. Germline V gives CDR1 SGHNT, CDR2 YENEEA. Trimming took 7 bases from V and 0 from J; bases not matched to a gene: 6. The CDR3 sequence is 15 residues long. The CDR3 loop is CASTFSSGSSYEQYF. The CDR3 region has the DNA TGTGCCAGCACCTTTTCTAGCGGGAGCTCCTACGAGCAGTACTTC.

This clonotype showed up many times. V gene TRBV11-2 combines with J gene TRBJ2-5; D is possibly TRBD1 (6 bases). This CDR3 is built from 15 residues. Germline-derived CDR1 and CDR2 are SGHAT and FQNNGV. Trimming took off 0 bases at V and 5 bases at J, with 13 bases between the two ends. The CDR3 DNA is TGTGCCAGCAGCTTAGATCCTGGGGGCCGGGAGACCCAGTACTTC. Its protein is CASSLDPGGRETQYF.

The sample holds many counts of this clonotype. This CDR3 is CASRAGLADYEQYF. In DNA, the CDR3 is TGTGCCAGCAGAGCGGGACTAGCGGACTACGAGCAGTACTTC. J is TRBJ2-7 and V is TRBV6-1; TRBD2 matches at 11 bases. Trimming cost V 6 bases and J 3 bases; bases outside gene matches: 4. The germline gives CDR1 MNHNS, CDR2 SASEGT. The CDR3 is 14 amino acids.

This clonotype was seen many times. The CDR3 DNA sequence: TGTGCCATCAGTCCATTCCTAGAGACAGGGTCAATTGCTGAAGCTTTCTTT. Its protein is CAISPFLETGSIAEAFF. The V gene is TRBV10-3, the J gene TRBJ1-1; 7 bases align to TRBD1. CDR3 length: 17 residues. V was pared by 5 bases and J by 6 bases, with 18 bases of the junction left unmatched. The V gene's germline CDR1 is ENHRY and CDR2 SYGVKD.

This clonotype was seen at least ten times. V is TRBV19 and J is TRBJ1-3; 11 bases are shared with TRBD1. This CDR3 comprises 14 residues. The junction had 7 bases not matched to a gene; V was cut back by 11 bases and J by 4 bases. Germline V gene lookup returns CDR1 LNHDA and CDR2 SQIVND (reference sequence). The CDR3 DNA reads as TGTGCCTGTGGACAGGGGGCGATCGGAAACACCATATATTTT. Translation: CACGQGAIGNTIYF.

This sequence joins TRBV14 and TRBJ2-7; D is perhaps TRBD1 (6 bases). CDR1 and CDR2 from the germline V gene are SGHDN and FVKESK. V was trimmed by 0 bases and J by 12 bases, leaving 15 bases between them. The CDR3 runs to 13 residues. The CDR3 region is CASSQEGTKLRYF. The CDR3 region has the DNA TGTGCCAGCAGCCAAGAGGGGACAAAGCTCCGGTACTTC.

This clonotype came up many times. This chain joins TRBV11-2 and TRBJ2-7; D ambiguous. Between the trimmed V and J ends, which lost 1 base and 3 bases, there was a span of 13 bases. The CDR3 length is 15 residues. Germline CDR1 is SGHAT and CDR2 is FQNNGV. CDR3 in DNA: TGTGCCAGCAGCTTAGGTACCATCAGGAGCTACGAGCAGTACTTC. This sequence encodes CASSLGTIRSYEQYF.

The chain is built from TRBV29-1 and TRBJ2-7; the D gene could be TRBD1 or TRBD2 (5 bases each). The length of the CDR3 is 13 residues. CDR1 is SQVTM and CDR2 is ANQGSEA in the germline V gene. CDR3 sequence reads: CAFLGVRLDEQYF. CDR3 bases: TGCGCCTTCCTGGGGGTAAGGTTGGACGAGCAGTACTTC.

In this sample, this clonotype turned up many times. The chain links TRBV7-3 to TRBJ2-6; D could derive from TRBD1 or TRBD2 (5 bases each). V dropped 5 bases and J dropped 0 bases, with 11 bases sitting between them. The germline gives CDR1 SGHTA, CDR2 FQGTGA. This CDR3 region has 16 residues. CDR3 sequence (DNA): TGTGCCAGCAGCGGGACGGACGACTCTGGGGCCAACGTCCTGACTTTC. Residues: CASSGTDDSGANVLTF. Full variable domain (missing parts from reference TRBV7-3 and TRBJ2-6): GAGVSQTPSNKVTEKGKYVELRCDPISGHTALYWYRQSLGQGPEFLIYFQGTGAADDSGLPNDRFFAVRPEGSVSTLKIQRTERGDSAVYLCASSGTDDSGANVLTFGAGSRLTVL.

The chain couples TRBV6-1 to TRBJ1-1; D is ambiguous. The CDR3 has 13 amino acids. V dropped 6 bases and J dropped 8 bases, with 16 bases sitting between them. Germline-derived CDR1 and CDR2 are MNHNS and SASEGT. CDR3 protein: CASRNRANQEAFF. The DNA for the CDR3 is TGTGCCAGCAGGAACCGGGCGAATCAGGAAGCTTTCTTT.

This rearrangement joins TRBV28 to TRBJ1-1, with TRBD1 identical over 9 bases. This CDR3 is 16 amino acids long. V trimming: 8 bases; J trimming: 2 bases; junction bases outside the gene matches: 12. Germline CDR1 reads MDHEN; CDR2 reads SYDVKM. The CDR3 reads CASGSGTGTSNTEAFF. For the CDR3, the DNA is TGTGCCAGCGGCTCCGGGACAGGGACTTCTAACACTGAAGCTTTCTTT.

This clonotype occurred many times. The CDR3 here is CSASLQAGSYEQYF. The CDR3 DNA reads as TGCAGTGCTAGCCTACAGGCTGGGTCCTACGAGCAGTACTTC. This chain uses TRBV20-1 with TRBJ2-7; possibly TRBD1 for D (5 bases). V lost 3 bases, J lost 1 base, and 13 bases lay in between. CDR1 is DFQATT, CDR2 SNEGSKA, per germline (reference sequence). The CDR3 has 14 residues.

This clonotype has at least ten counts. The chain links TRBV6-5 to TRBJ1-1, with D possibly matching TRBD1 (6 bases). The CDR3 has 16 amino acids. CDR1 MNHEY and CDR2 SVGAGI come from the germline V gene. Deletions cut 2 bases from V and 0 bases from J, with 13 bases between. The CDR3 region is CASSYRLGAMNTEAFF. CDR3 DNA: TGTGCCAGCAGTTACCGGTTGGGGGCAATGAACACTGAAGCTTTCTTT.

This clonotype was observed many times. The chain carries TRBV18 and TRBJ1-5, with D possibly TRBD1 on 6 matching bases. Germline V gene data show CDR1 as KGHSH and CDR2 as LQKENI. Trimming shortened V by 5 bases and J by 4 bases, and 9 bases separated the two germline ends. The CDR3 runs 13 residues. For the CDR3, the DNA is TGTGCCAGCTCATGGGACACTAATCAGCCCCAGCATTTT. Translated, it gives CASSWDTNQPQHF.

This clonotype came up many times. The chain's CDR3 is CASTPGPERDEAFF. For the CDR3, the DNA is TGTGCCAGCACCCCTGGGCCAGAAAGGGATGAAGCTTTCTTT. This sequence joins TRBV6-1 and TRBJ1-1; D unclear. Trimming cost V 7 bases and J 7 bases, with 19 bases left between them. This CDR3 comprises 14 residues. Germline loops: CDR1 MNHNS, CDR2 SASEGT.